These T cell receptor beta chains were read from a single sample in a study of T cells in Graves' hyperthyroidism and ophthalmopathy. One entry per CDR3 protein, called by TCRdb with MiXCR from the multiplex PCR reads. Among approximately 530,000 distinct CDR3 sequences listed, less than 20% were seen once. The source material was blood. These receptors all come from a man aged 35 to 55 with Graves' ophthalmopathy. The CDR3 runs from the conserved cysteine through the conserved F or W. The D gene is left open where the match is weak. Size is stated for part of the rows, as once, few or many counts, or as a class when the clone is expanded.

D | J | V | size | DNA | CDR3
- | TRBJ1-1 | TRBV20-1 | many | TGCAGTGCTAGCTCTAGGAGGGTTCTCACTGAAGCTTTCTTT | CSASSRRVLTEAFF
TRBD2 | TRBJ2-2 | TRBV7-6 | few | TGTGCCAGCAGCTCGCTCGGGACTAGGGGCGGGGAGCTGTTTTTT | CASSSLGTRGGELFF
- | TRBJ1-1 | TRBV6-4 | - | TGTGCCAGCACCCTCGAACGGACCGGTCGGGTTCTTTGGAGGAACACTGAAGCTTTCTTT | CASTLERTGRVLWRNTEAFF
TRBD2 | TRBJ2-7 | TRBV20-1 | many | TGCAGTGCTAGGGTAGCGGGAGCCCTTGAGCAGTACTTC | CSARVAGALEQYF
- | TRBJ2-3 | TRBV20-1 | - | TGCAGTGCCGAGGGCGCAGCCCGGGGCACAGATACGCAGTATTTT | CSAEGAARGTDTQYF
TRBD2 | TRBJ2-7 | TRBV19 | - | TGTGCCACCCCGAGGACTAGCGACCCCTACGAGCAGTACTTC | CATPRTSDPYEQYF
TRBD2 | TRBJ2-1 | TRBV5-5 | few | TGTGCCAGCAGCCGAGTGGTGACGGGGGGCAATGAGCAGTTCTTC | CASSRVVTGGNEQFF
- | TRBJ2-3 | TRBV2 | many | TGTGCCAGCAGTGAGGGGCTAGCGAGAAGAGCTCCCCCCACAGATACGCAGTATTTT | CASSEGLARRAPPTDTQYF
- | TRBJ2-1 | TRBV6-2/TRBV6-3 | - | TGTGCCAGCAGTTGGGGCCAGGGTTCCTACAATGAGCAGTTCTTC | CASSWGQGSYNEQFF
- | TRBJ1-2 | TRBV3-1 | many | TGTGCCAGCAGCCAAGAGGACAGCTCCTATGGCTACACCTTC | CASSQEDSSYGYTF
- | TRBJ2-7 | TRBV29-1 | - | TGCAGCGTTGGGATAGGCTACGAGCAGTACTTC | CSVGIGYEQYF
TRBD2 | TRBJ2-4 | TRBV27 | many | TGTGCCAGCAGTTCCCTAGCGGGCCTAAGAACGGACATTCAGTACTTC | CASSSLAGLRTDIQYF
TRBD1 | TRBJ1-5 | TRBV6-1 | - | TGTGCCAGCAGAGATCCGGGACAGGGATATCAGCCCCAGCATTTT | CASRDPGQGYQPQHF
TRBD1 | TRBJ2-1 | TRBV5-1 | - | TGCGCCAGCAGCTTGTCTGGGACAGGGGGAGATGAGCAGTTCTTC | CASSLSGTGGDEQFF
- | TRBJ2-3 | TRBV29-1 | many | TGCAGCGCCGCTTCCGGGGCTAGCACAGATACGCAGTATTTT | CSAASGASTDTQYF
- | TRBJ2-7 | TRBV7-9 | - | TGTGCCAGCAGCTTAGGGGACCGCAGCTTTTCCGAGCAGTACTTC | CASSLGDRSFSEQYF
TRBD2 | TRBJ2-2 | TRBV2 | many | TGTGCCAGCAGACCCACTAGCGGGGGGGCGACCGGGGAGCTGTTTTTT | CASRPTSGGATGELFF
- | TRBJ1-2 | TRBV27 | once | TGTGCCAGCAGTCCCGGTAGGGGCACTAACTATGGCTACACCTTC | CASSPGRGTNYGYTF
TRBD1 | TRBJ2-1 | TRBV19 | - | TGTGCCAGTAGCTCGACAGGGGGTCAGGGAAATGAGCAGTTCTTC | CASSSTGGQGNEQFF
- | TRBJ2-7 | TRBV5-1 | many | TGCGCCAGCAGCTTGCTAGGTGATGCCTACGAGCAGTACTTC | CASSLLGDAYEQYF
TRBD1 | TRBJ1-2 | TRBV4-2 | few | TGTGCCAGCAGCCCGTCCGGGACAGGCTATGGCTACACCTTC | CASSPSGTGYGYTF
- | TRBJ2-2 | TRBV4-2 | - | TGTGCCAGCAGCCAAGCCCGCCCGACTAGTTTTTCCGGGGAGCTGTTTTTT | CASSQARPTSFSGELFF
TRBD2 | TRBJ2-1 | TRBV6-1 | few | TGTGCCAGCAGTCGCCTTCCGGGACTAGCTATAAATGAGCAGTTCTTC | CASSRLPGLAINEQFF
- | TRBJ2-5 | TRBV28 | many | TGTGCCAGCAGATTAAGGGGTAGAGAGACCCAGTACTTC | CASRLRGRETQYF
- | TRBJ1-2 | TRBV14 | - | TGTGCCAGCAGCCAAGATATTGGGACCCCAAACTATGGCTACACCTTC | CASSQDIGTPNYGYTF
TRBD2 | TRBJ2-4 | TRBV20-1 | - | TGCAGTTCCGAGTGCGGGGGGACTCCTTCAGCCAAAAACATTCAGTACTTC | CSSECGGTPSAKNIQYF
- | TRBJ1-6 | TRBV9 | few | TGTGCCAGCAGCGTAGGGGGAGGGAATTCACCCCTCCACTTT | CASSVGGGNSPLHF
TRBD1 | TRBJ1-1 | TRBV20-1 | - | TGCAGTGCTAGGTATAGGGGGCGTTTGACCACTGAAGCTTTCTTT | CSARYRGRLTTEAFF
TRBD2 | TRBJ2-7 | TRBV28 | - | TGTGCCAGCACATCCCCGGGACTAGCGGGAGGGTCCTACGAGCAGTACTTC | CASTSPGLAGGSYEQYF
- | TRBJ2-6 | TRBV2 | - | TGTGCCAGCACTCGGGCTGGGGCCAACGTCCTGACTTTC | CASTRAGANVLTF
- | TRBJ2-1 | TRBV10-1 | many | TGCGCCAGCAGTGCTTTGGGACGGAATGAGCAGTTCTTC | CASSALGRNEQFF
TRBD1 | TRBJ2-7 | TRBV10-3 | - | TGTGCCATCAGCGACCTCATCCGGGACAGTTTAGGGGAGCAGTACTTC | CAISDLIRDSLGEQYF
TRBD2 | TRBJ2-1 | TRBV27 | few | TGTGCCAGCAGTTCGGGACTAGGGGTGTTCGGTGAGCAGTTCTTC | CASSSGLGVFGEQFF
- | TRBJ2-7 | TRBV20-1 | - | TGCAGTGCTGCAAATGCAGAGCGCTACGAGCAGTACTTC | CSAANAERYEQYF
TRBD1 | TRBJ1-2 | TRBV20-1 | few | TGCAGTGCTACGACAGGGTTAGGCTACACCTTC | CSATTGLGYTF
- | TRBJ2-1 | TRBV27 | few | TGTGCCAGCAGCCCACGACCTAGCTCCTACAATAAGCAGTTCTTC | CASSPRPSSYNKQFF
- | TRBJ2-7 | TRBV12-3/TRBV12-4 | few | TGTGCCCCCTGCGGGACCCTCCACTACGAGCAGTACTTC | CAPCGTLHYEQYF
TRBD2 | TRBJ2-1 | TRBV11-2 | - | TGTGCCAGCAGCTATAGCGGGAGCCATGAGCAGTTCTTC | CASSYSGSHEQFF
- | TRBJ2-2 | TRBV5-1 | - | TGCGCCAGCAGCCCGCAGGGGCGGAGGGGCACCGGGGAGCTGTTTTTT | CASSPQGRRGTGELFF
TRBD1 | TRBJ1-1 | TRBV14 | - | TGTGCCAGCAGCCAAAAGAAGGGGGCTAACACTGAGGCTTTCTTT | CASSQKKGANTEAFF
TRBD1 | TRBJ1-4 | TRBV20-1 | few | TGCAGTGCTCGTACAGGGGGTAATGAAAAACTGTTTTTT | CSARTGGNEKLFF
- | TRBJ2-2 | TRBV6-1 | many | TGTGCCAGCGAAGGCAGTAACACCGGGGAGCTGTTTTTT | CASEGSNTGELFF
- | TRBJ1-1 | TRBV28 | many | TGTGCCAGCAGTTTTGTGGAAGCTATGAACACTGAAGCTTTCTTT | CASSFVEAMNTEAFF
- | TRBJ2-5 | TRBV20-1 | - | TGCAGTGCTAGAGGAGGGGTTCAAGAGACCCAGTACTTC | CSARGGVQETQYF
TRBD2 | TRBJ2-1 | TRBV6-2/TRBV6-3 | few | TGTGCCAGCAGTTACCCGGGGGGGGTTCCCTCCAATGAGCAGTTCTTC | CASSYPGGVPSNEQFF
TRBD1 | TRBJ2-3 | TRBV7-3 | few | TGTGCCAGCAGCTCCGGGACAGGGAGACATACGCAGTATTTT | CASSSGTGRHTQYF
TRBD2 | TRBJ2-5 | TRBV6-1 | - | TGTGCCAGCACCCCGGGGGGAGAGACCCAGTACTTC | CASTPGGETQYF